This is a list of T cell receptor beta chains from one sample in a study of early T cells in non-severe SARS-CoV-2 infection. From the 5' RACE reads, TCRdb called clonotypes with MiXCR, one entry per CDR3 protein. The sample lists about 97,000 distinct CDR3 sequences, approximately 10% occurring once. The specimen comprised whole blood, sampled at baseline. The receptor set was obtained from an adult who was a healthcare worker with PCR-confirmed SARS-CoV-2 infection or an uninfected control (not recorded which). CDR3s include the opening cysteine and the closing phenylalanine or tryptophan. D genes are given only for firm matches. The size entry is marked missing in some rows and otherwise reads once, few, many or a size class.

clone size: many
D gene: -
V gene: TRBV29-1
CDR3 length: 13
J gene: TRBJ1-1
CDR3 protein: CSVEESGGAEAFF
CDR3 DNA: TGCAGCGTTGAAGAATCGGGGGGCGCTGAAGCTTTCTTT

clone size: -
D gene: -
V gene: TRBV7-9
CDR3 length: 16
J gene: TRBJ1-6
CDR3 protein: CASSFSGTAGNSPLHF
CDR3 DNA: TGTGCCAGCAGCTTTTCAGGGACGGCTGGCAATTCACCCCTCCACTTT

clone size: few
D gene: -
V gene: TRBV3-1
CDR3 length: 14
J gene: TRBJ2-6
CDR3 protein: CASSLAPGANVLTF
CDR3 DNA: TGTGCCAGCAGCCTCGCCCCGGGGGCCAACGTCCTGACTTTC

clone size: few
D gene: -
V gene: TRBV11-2
CDR3 length: 14
J gene: TRBJ2-1
CDR3 protein: CASSLVRFGNEQFF
CDR3 DNA: TGTGCCAGCAGCTTAGTTAGGTTCGGAAATGAGCAGTTCTTC

clone size: few
D gene: -
V gene: TRBV29-1
CDR3 length: 14
J gene: TRBJ1-1
CDR3 protein: CSVGRPGENTEAFF
CDR3 DNA: TGCAGCGTGGGACGCCCAGGGGAGAACACTGAAGCTTTCTTT

clone size: -
D gene: TRBD1
V gene: TRBV23-1
CDR3 length: 17
J gene: TRBJ2-3
CDR3 protein: CASSQANRGPSTDTQYF
CDR3 DNA: TGCGCCAGCAGTCAAGCGAACAGGGGTCCCAGCACAGATACGCAGTATTTT

clone size: many
D gene: TRBD1
V gene: TRBV29-1
CDR3 length: 13
J gene: TRBJ2-7
CDR3 protein: CSATDRERYEQYF
CDR3 DNA: TGCAGCGCCACCGACAGGGAACGGTACGAGCAGTACTTC

clone size: -
D gene: -
V gene: TRBV4-1
CDR3 length: 14
J gene: TRBJ1-2
CDR3 protein: CASSQEQGPYGYTF
CDR3 DNA: TGCGCCAGCAGCCAAGAACAGGGACCCTATGGCTACACCTTC

clone size: -
D gene: -
V gene: TRBV29-1
CDR3 length: 12
J gene: TRBJ2-7
CDR3 protein: CSVEENDSEQYF
CDR3 DNA: TGCAGCGTTGAGGAGAACGATTCCGAGCAGTACTTC

clone size: -
D gene: -
V gene: TRBV29-1
CDR3 length: 12
J gene: TRBJ1-1
CDR3 protein: CSVEAGNPEAFF
CDR3 DNA: TGCAGCGTTGAGGCCGGGAACCCTGAAGCTTTCTTT

clone size: -
D gene: TRBD2
V gene: TRBV3-1
CDR3 length: 15
J gene: TRBJ2-5
CDR3 protein: CASSQTSGVQETQYF
CDR3 DNA: TGTGCCAGCAGCCAGACTAGCGGAGTACAAGAGACCCAGTACTTC

clone size: -
D gene: TRBD2
V gene: TRBV27
CDR3 length: 14
J gene: TRBJ2-3
CDR3 protein: CASRLAGGSDTQYF
CDR3 DNA: TGTGCCAGCAGGCTAGCGGGAGGGTCAGATACGCAGTATTTT

clone size: many
D gene: -
V gene: TRBV10-3
CDR3 length: 15
J gene: TRBJ2-3
CDR3 protein: CAIAESGANTDTQYF
CDR3 DNA: TGTGCCATCGCCGAGTCGGGCGCGAACACAGATACGCAGTATTTT

clone size: many
D gene: -
V gene: TRBV24-1
CDR3 length: 15
J gene: TRBJ2-1
CDR3 protein: CATSDARRTDSEQFF
CDR3 DNA: TGTGCCACCAGTGATGCCCGCAGGACAGACAGTGAGCAGTTCTTC

clone size: -
D gene: -
V gene: TRBV7-9
CDR3 length: 15
J gene: TRBJ2-2
CDR3 protein: CASTSRLQNTGELFF
CDR3 DNA: TGTGCCAGCACCTCTAGGTTGCAAAACACCGGGGAGCTGTTTTTT

clone size: -
D gene: -
V gene: TRBV6-6
CDR3 length: 15
J gene: TRBJ2-7
CDR3 protein: CASSPGLAHTYEQYF
CDR3 DNA: TGTGCCAGCAGCCCCGGGCTAGCGCACACCTACGAGCAGTACTTC

clone size: -
D gene: TRBD1
V gene: TRBV20-1
CDR3 length: 14
J gene: TRBJ1-1
CDR3 protein: CSAWETGQHTEAFF
CDR3 DNA: TGCAGTGCCTGGGAAACGGGACAGCACACTGAAGCTTTCTTT

clone size: -
D gene: TRBD2
V gene: TRBV10-3
CDR3 length: 13
J gene: TRBJ2-1
CDR3 protein: CAIGTSGKREQFF
CDR3 DNA: TGTGCCATCGGGACTAGCGGAAAAAGGGAGCAGTTCTTC

clone size: few
D gene: -
V gene: TRBV18
CDR3 length: 18
J gene: TRBJ2-2
CDR3 protein: CASSPRLRGASNTGELFF
CDR3 DNA: TGTGCCAGCTCACCGCGACTGCGCGGGGCTTCGAACACCGGGGAGCTGTTTTTT

clone size: many
D gene: -
V gene: TRBV5-1
CDR3 length: 15
J gene: TRBJ2-7
CDR3 protein: CASSFEGRPYDEQYF
CDR3 DNA: TGCGCCAGCAGCTTCGAGGGACGGCCTTACGACGAGCAGTACTTC

clone size: many
D gene: TRBD1
V gene: TRBV20-1
CDR3 length: 14
J gene: TRBJ2-7
CDR3 protein: CSARADREIREQYF
CDR3 DNA: TGCAGTGCTCGAGCCGACAGGGAGATTCGGGAGCAGTACTTC

clone size: -
D gene: TRBD1
V gene: TRBV19
CDR3 length: 16
J gene: TRBJ2-5
CDR3 protein: CASSTRQGEYQETQYF
CDR3 DNA: TGTGCCAGTAGTACCCGACAGGGGGAGTACCAAGAGACCCAGTACTTC

clone size: -
D gene: -
V gene: TRBV13
CDR3 length: 13
J gene: TRBJ2-7
CDR3 protein: CASSSETAYEQYF
CDR3 DNA: TGTGCCAGCAGCTCGGAGACGGCCTACGAGCAGTACTTC

clone size: few
D gene: -
V gene: TRBV6-2/TRBV6-3
CDR3 length: 14
J gene: TRBJ1-2
CDR3 protein: CASSYSRQLYGYTF
CDR3 DNA: TGTGCCAGCAGTTACTCAAGGCAGCTCTATGGCTACACCTTC

clone size: -
D gene: -
V gene: TRBV5-5
CDR3 length: 12
J gene: TRBJ2-7
CDR3 protein: CASSLGSVEQYF
CDR3 DNA: TGTGCCAGCAGCTTGGGTAGCGTCGAGCAGTACTTC

clone size: -
D gene: -
V gene: TRBV12-5
CDR3 length: 13
J gene: TRBJ1-5
CDR3 protein: CASGLEADQPQHF
CDR3 DNA: TGTGCTAGTGGTTTAGAGGCGGATCAGCCCCAGCATTTT

clone size: few
D gene: TRBD1
V gene: TRBV10-3
CDR3 length: 12
J gene: TRBJ2-7
CDR3 protein: CAISQQGLEQYF
CDR3 DNA: TGTGCCATCAGCCAACAGGGGCTTGAGCAGTACTTC

clone size: -
D gene: TRBD2
V gene: TRBV29-1
CDR3 length: 11
J gene: TRBJ2-3
CDR3 protein: CSSAGADTQYF
CDR3 DNA: TGCAGCTCCGCGGGGGCAGATACGCAGTATTTT